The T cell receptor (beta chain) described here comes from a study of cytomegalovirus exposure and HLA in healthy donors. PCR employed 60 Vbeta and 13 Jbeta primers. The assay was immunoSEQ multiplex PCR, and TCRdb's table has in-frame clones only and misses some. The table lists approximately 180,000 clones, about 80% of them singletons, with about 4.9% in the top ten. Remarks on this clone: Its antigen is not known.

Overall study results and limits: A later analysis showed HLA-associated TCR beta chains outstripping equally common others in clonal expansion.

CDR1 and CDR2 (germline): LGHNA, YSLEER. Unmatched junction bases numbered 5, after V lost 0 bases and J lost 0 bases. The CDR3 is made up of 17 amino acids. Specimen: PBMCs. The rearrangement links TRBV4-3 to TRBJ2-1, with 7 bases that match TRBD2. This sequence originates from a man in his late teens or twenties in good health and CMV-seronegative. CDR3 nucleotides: TGCGCCAGCAGCCAAGAGGGAGGGATCGGCTCCTACAATGAGCAGTTCTTC. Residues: CASSQEGGIGSYNEQFF.